This T cell receptor beta chain comes out of a study of molecular identifiers for immune sequencing clone quantification. This clonotype was seen only a few times. Trimming took 3 bases from V and 2 from J, leaving 17 bases between them. The CDR3 loop spans 16 amino acids. Germline lookup yields CDR1 SGHDN and CDR2 FVKESK. From the PCR reads, TCRdb called clonotypes with MiXCR, one entry per CDR3 protein. Of about 510,000 distinct CDR3 sequences listed, about a fifth are singletons. The clonotype comes from a human donor in good health. Some libraries in this study had Jurkat cell RNA spiked in. The specimen sequenced was naive CD8+ T cells from blood, with Jurkat cell RNA spiked in. As to subset: FACS-sorted CD8+CD4-CCR7+CD45RA+ naive T cells. V and J are TRBV14 and TRBJ2-7, with a possible D match to TRBD2 (6 bases). CDR3 in DNA: TGTGCCAGCAGCCAGAACCTTGCGGGGAACCCCTACGAGCAGTACTTC. Encoded protein: CASSQNLAGNPYEQYF.